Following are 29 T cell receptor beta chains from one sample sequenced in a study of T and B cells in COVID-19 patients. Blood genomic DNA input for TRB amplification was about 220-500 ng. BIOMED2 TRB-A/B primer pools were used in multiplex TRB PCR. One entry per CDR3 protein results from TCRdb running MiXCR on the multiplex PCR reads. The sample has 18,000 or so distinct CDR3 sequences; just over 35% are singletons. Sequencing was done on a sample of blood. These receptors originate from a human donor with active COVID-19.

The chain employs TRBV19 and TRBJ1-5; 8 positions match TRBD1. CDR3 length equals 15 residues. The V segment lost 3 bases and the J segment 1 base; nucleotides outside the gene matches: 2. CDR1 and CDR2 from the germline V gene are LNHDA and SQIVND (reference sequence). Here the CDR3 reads CASSIRTGSNQPQHF. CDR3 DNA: TGTGCCAGTAGTATTCGGACAGGGAGCAATCAGCCCCAGCATTTT.

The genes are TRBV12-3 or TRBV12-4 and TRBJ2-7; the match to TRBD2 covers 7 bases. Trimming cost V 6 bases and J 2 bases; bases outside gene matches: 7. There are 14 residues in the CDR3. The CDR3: CASSPASGTYEQYF. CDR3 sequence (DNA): TGTGCCAGCAGCCCTGCCAGCGGGACCTACGAGCAGTACTTC.

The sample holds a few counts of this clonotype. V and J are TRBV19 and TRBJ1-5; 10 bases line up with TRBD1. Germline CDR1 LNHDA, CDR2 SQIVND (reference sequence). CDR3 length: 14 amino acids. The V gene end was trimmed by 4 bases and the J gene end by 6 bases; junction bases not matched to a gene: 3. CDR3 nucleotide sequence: TGTGCCAGTAGTACCGACAGGGGGCGTCAGCCCCAGCATTTT. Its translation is CASSTDRGRQPQHF.

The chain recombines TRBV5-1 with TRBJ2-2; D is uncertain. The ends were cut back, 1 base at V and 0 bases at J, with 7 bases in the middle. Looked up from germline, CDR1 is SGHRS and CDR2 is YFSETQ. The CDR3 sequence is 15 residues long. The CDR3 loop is CASSLTSANTGELFF. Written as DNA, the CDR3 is TGCGCCAGCAGCTTGACTTCGGCGAACACCGGGGAGCTGTTTTTT.

The CDR3 sequence: CASSPNGVMVTDTQYF. In DNA form, the CDR3 reads TGTGCCAGCAGCCCAAACGGGGTAATGGTCACAGATACGCAGTATTTT. This chain connects TRBV6-2 or TRBV6-3 to TRBJ2-3; tentative D call: TRBD2 (5 bases). V was clipped by 6 bases and J by 2 bases, with 18 bases between them. The CDR3 covers 16 residues. Looked up from germline, CDR1 is MNHEY and CDR2 is SVGEGT.

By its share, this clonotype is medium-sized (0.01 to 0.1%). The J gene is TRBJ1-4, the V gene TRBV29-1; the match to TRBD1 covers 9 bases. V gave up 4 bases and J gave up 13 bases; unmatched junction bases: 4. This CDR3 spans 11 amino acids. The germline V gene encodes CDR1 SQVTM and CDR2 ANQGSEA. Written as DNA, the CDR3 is TGCAGCGTTGCCGGGACAGGGAGACTGTTTTTT. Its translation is CSVAGTGRLFF.

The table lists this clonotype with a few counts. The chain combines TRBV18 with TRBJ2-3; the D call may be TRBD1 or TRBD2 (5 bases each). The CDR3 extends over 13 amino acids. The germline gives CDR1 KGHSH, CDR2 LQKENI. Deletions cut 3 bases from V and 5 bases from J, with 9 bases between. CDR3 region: CASSPGTQDTQYF. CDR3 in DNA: TGTGCCAGCTCACCCGGGACCCAAGATACGCAGTATTTT.

The CDR3 reads CASRPAGWDRGQETQYF. The CDR3 DNA sequence: TGTGCCAGCCGACCCGCCGGTTGGGACAGGGGGCAAGAGACCCAGTACTTC. The V and J genes are TRBV6-2 or TRBV6-3 and TRBJ2-5; TRBD1 aligns across 11 bases. The CDR3 spans 17 residues. Germline CDR1 is MNHEY and CDR2 is SVGEGT. V dropped 8 bases and J dropped 2; count of bases not matched to a gene: 13.

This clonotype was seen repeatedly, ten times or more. The CDR3 sequence is CSVQLRDTIGGEAFF. CDR3 sequence (DNA): TGCAGCGTTCAGCTCCGGGACACTATAGGGGGAGAAGCTTTCTTT. The chain combines TRBV29-1 with TRBJ1-1, with a weak D call TRBD1 (6 bases). V was pared by 5 bases and J by 8 bases, with 24 bases between. Germline lookup yields CDR1 SQVTM and CDR2 ANQGSEA. CDR3 length: 15 residues.

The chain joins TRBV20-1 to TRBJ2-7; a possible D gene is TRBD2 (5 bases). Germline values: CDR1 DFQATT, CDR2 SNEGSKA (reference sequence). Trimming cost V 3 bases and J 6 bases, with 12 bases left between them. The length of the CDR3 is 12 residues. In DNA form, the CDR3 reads TGCAGTGCTAGTCCGGGGAAGGGCGAGCAGTACGTC. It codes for CSASPGKGEQYV.

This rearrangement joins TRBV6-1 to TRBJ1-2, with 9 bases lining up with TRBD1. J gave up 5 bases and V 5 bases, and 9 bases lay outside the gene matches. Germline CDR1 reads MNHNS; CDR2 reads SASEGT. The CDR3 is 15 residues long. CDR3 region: CASSTSPGQGYGYTF. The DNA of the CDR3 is TGTGCCAGCAGTACATCTCCGGGACAGGGATATGGCTACACCTTC.

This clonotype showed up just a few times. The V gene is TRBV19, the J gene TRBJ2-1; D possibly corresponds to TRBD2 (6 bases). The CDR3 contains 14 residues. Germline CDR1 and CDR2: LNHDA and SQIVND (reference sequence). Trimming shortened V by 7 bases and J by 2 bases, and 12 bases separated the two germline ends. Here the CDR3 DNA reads TGTGCCAGTATCGGACGGGGGACCTACAATGAGCAGTTCTTC. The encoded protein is CASIGRGTYNEQFF.

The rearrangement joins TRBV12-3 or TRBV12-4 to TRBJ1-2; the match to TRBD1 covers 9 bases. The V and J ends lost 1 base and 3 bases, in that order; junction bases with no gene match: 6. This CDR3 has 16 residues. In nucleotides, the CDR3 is TGTGCCAGCAGTTTAGAGATTACAGGGGGCTACTATGGCTACACCTTC. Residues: CASSLEITGGYYGYTF.

The CDR3 coding sequence is TGCAGTGCGAAGGACAGGGTTCAAGAAAAACTGTTTTTT. Amino acids: CSAKDRVQEKLFF. The rearrangement uses TRBV20-1 and TRBJ1-4; 8 bases match TRBD1. This CDR3 is 13 amino acids long. J gave up 8 bases and V 6 bases, and 8 bases lay outside the gene matches. Germline CDR1 and CDR2: DFQATT and SNEGSKA (reference sequence).

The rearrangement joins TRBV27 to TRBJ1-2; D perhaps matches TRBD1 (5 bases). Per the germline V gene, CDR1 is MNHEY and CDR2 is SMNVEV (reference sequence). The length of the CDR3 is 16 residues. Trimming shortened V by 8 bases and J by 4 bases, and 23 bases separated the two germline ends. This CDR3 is CASSRGEPGRGYGYTF. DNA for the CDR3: TGTGCCAGCTCCCGGGGCGAACCAGGTCGTGGCTATGGCTACACCTTC.

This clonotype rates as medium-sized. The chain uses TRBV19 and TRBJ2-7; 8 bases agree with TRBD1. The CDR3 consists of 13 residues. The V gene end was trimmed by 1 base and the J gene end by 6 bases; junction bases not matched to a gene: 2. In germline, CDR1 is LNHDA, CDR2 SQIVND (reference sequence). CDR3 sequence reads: CASSIGTGTEQYV. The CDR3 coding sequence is TGTGCCAGTAGTATAGGGACAGGGACCGAGCAGTACGTC.

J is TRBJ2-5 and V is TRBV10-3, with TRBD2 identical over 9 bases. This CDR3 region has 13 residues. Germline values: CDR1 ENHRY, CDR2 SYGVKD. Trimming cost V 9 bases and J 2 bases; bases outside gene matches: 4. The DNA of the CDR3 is TGTGCCATAACAGCGGGGGGACAAGAGACCCAGTACTTC. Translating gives CAITAGGQETQYF.

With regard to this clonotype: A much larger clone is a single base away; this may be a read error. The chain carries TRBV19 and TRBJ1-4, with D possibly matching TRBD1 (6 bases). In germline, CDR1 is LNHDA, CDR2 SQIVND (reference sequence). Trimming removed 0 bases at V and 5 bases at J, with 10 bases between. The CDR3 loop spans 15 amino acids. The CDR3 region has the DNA TGTGCCAGTAGTATAGAGGACAGACCGAATGAAAAACTGTTTTTT. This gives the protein CASSIEDRPNEKLFF.

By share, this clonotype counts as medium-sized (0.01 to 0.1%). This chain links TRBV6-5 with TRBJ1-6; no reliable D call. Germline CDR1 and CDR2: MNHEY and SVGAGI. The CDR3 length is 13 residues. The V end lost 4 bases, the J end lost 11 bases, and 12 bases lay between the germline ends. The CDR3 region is CASSSEGTAPLHF. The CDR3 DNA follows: TGTGCCAGCAGTTCTGAGGGCACGGCACCCCTCCACTTT.

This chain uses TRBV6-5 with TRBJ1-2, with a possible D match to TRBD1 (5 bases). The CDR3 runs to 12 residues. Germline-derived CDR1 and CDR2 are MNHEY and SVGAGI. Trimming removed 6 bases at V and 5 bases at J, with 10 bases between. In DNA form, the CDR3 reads TGTGCCAGCAGGTCCAGGGTATATGGCTACACCTTC. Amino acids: CASRSRVYGYTF.

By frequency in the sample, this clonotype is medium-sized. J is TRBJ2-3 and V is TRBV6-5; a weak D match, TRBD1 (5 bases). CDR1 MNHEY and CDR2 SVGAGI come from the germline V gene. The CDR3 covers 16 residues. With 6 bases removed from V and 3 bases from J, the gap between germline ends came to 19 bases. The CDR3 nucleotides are TGTGCCAGCAGCGTCCAGGGTCCGCAACGGACAGATACGCAGTATTTT. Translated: CASSVQGPQRTDTQYF.

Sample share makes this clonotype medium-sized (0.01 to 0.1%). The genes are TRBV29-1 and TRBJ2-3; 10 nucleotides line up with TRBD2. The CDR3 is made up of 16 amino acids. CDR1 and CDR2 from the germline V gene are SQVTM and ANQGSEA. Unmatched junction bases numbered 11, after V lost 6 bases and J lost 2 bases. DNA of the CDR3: TGCAGCGTCCACCTGTCTAGCGGGGGCCCCACAGATACGCAGTATTTT. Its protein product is CSVHLSSGGPTDTQYF.

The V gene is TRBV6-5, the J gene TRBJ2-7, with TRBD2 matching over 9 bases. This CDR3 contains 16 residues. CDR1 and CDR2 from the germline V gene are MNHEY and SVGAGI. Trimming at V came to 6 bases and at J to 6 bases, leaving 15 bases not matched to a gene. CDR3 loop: CASSAFGGGGTREQYV. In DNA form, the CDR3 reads TGTGCCAGCAGCGCTTTCGGCGGGGGGGGGACGCGCGAGCAGTACGTC.

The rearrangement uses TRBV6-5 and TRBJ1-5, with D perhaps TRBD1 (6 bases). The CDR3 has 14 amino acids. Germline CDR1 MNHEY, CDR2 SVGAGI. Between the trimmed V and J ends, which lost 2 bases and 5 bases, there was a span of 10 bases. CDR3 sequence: CASSYMTGDQPQHF. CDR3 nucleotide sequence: TGTGCCAGCAGTTACATGACAGGTGATCAGCCCCAGCATTTT.

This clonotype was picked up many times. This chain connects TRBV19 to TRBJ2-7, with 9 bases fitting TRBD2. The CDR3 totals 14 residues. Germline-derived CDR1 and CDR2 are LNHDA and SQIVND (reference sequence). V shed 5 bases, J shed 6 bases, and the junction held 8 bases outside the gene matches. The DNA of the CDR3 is TGTGCCAGTAGTCGGCGGGGGGGATTAGGCGAGCAGTACTTC. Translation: CASSRRGGLGEQYF.

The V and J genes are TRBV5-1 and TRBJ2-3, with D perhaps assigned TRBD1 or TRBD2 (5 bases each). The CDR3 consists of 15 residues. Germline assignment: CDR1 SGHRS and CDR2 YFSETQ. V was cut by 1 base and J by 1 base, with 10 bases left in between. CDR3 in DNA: TGCGCCAGCAGCTTGTCGGGGCATGGCACAGATACGCAGTATTTT. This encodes CASSLSGHGTDTQYF.

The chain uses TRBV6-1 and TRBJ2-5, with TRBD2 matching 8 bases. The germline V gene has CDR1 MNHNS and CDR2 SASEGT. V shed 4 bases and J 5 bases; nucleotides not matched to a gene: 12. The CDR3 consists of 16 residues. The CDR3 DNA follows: TGTGCCAGCAGTGGCCCGGGACTAGGTGTTTACGAGACCCAGTACTTC. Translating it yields CASSGPGLGVYETQYF.

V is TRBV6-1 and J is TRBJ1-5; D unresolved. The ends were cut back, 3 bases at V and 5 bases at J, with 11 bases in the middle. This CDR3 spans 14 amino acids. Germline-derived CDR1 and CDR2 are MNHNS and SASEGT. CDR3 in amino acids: CASSDVDGDQPQHF. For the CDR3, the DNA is TGTGCCAGCAGTGATGTGGACGGGGATCAGCCCCAGCATTTT.

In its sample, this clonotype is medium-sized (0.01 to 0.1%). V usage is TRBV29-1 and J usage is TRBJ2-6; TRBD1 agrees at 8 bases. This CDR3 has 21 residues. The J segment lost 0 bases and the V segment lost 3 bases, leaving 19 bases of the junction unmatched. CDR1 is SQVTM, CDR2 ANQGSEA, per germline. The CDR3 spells CSVEAAGGVLRGNSGANVLTF. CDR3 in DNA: TGCAGCGTTGAGGCGGCAGGGGGCGTTCTCCGAGGGAACTCTGGGGCCAACGTCCTGACTTTC. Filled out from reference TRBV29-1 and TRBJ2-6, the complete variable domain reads SAVISQKPSRDICQRGTSLTIQCQVDSQVTMMFWYRQQPGQSLTLIATANQGSEATYESGFVIDKFPISRPNLTFSTLTVSNMSPEDSSIYLCSVEAAGGVLRGNSGANVLTFGAGSRLTVL.